These 12 T cell receptor beta chains share one sample of origin, sequenced in a study of shared clonotypes between healthy human individuals. Method: immunoSEQ multiplex PCR; TCRdb's copy keeps in-frame clones and lacks some. The sample holds 980,000 or so clones, over 60% seen once. Specimen: memory CD4+ T cells sorted from blood. Subset defined: CD45RA-negative fraction. The receptor source for this set is a man between 18 and 35 years old in good health.

The rearrangement links TRBV7-6 to TRBJ2-7; the match to TRBD2 covers 7 bases. CDR3 length: 13 residues. The J segment lost 6 bases and the V segment lost 2 bases, leaving 4 bases of the junction unmatched. Germline CDR1 is SGHVS and CDR2 is FNYEAQ. The CDR3 spells CASSLMASGEQYF. The CDR3 DNA sequence: TGTGCCAGCAGCTTAATGGCTAGCGGCGAGCAGTACTTC.

A remark on this clone: A junction end diverges from the germline sequence, so it may reflect a read error. This sequence joins TRBV7-7 and TRBJ2-5; TRBD2 matches at 16 bases. This CDR3 has 17 amino acids. Germline V gene data show CDR1 as SSHAT and CDR2 as FNYEAQ (reference sequence). Here the CDR3 DNA reads TGTGCTAGCAGTTCCGGGACTAGCGGGGGGGCCGCAGAGACCCAGTACTTC. Its protein is CASSSGTSGGAAETQYF.

This sequence joins TRBV27 and TRBJ2-2; tentatively, D is TRBD1 (5 bases). V was trimmed by 4 bases and J by 1 base, leaving 13 bases between them. Germline lookup yields CDR1 MNHEY and CDR2 SMNVEV (reference sequence). CDR3 length: 16 residues. The CDR3 loop reads CASSSPRQLNTGELFF. The CDR3 DNA sequence: TGTGCCAGCAGTTCCCCCCGACAGCTGAACACCGGGGAGCTGTTTTTT.

In the case of this clone: Other DNA sequences in the same sample also yield this CDR3. The chain links TRBV5-1 to TRBJ2-7, with D uncertain. The V end was cut by 0 bases, the J end by 4 bases, with 8 bases between. Germline-derived CDR1 and CDR2 are SGHRS and YFSETQ. The CDR3 covers 13 residues. The CDR3 nucleotides read TGCGCCAGCAGCTTGGACGGTTTTTACGAGCAGTACTTC. It yields the protein CASSLDGFYEQYF.

CDR3 coding DNA: TGTGCCAGCACTTCGGGGGGAGCTGCGAACACTGAAGCTTTCTTT. The encoded protein is CASTSGGAANTEAFF. V and J are TRBV28 and TRBJ1-1; possibly TRBD1 for D (5 bases). V lost 7 bases to trimming and J lost 1 base, with 16 bases between them. Germline assignment: CDR1 MDHEN and CDR2 SYDVKM. The CDR3 contains 15 residues.

V and J are TRBV10-3 and TRBJ2-5, with D possibly being TRBD1 (6 bases). This CDR3 has 14 residues. Trimming shortened V by 11 bases and J by 1 base, and 17 bases separated the two germline ends. Germline V gives CDR1 ENHRY, CDR2 SYGVKD. CDR3 sequence: CAARDKVAQETQYF. In DNA form, the CDR3 reads TGTGCCGCCCGGGACAAAGTGGCCCAAGAGACCCAGTACTTC.

The CDR3 loop reads CASTLTGSVDTQYF. The CDR3 DNA is TGTGCCAGCACCCTGACAGGTTCCGTAGATACGCAGTATTTT. This rearrangement joins TRBV28 to TRBJ2-3; TRBD1 is a possible D gene (6 bases). Per germline, CDR1 MDHEN and CDR2 SYDVKM. The CDR3 spans 14 residues. Trimming pared 7 bases from V and 5 bases from J, leaving 16 bases between. The full variable domain, with the rest looked up from reference TRBV28 and TRBJ2-3, is DVKVTQSSRYLVKRTGEKVFLECVQDMDHENMFWYRQDPGLGLRLIYFSYDVKMKEKGDIPEGYSVSREKKERFSLILESASTNQTSMYLCASTLTGSVDTQYFGPGTRLTVL.

The genes are TRBV18 and TRBJ2-1; 10 bases are shared with TRBD2. J was trimmed by 7 bases and V by 2 bases; bases with no gene match: 8. The germline CDR1 and CDR2 sequences are KGHSH and LQKENI. The length of the CDR3 is 16 residues. As DNA, the CDR3 is TGTGCCAGCTCACCATCTCTAGCGGGAGTCGGTAATGAGCAGTTCTTC. Its protein is CASSPSLAGVGNEQFF.

This chain uses TRBV5-6 with TRBJ2-7; D is unresolved. With 0 bases removed from V and 9 bases from J, the gap between germline ends came to 10 bases. The V gene's germline CDR1 is SGHDT and CDR2 YYEEEE. The CDR3 is 12 residues long. The CDR3 region is CASSLADRWQYF. DNA of the CDR3: TGTGCCAGCAGCTTGGCCGACCGTTGGCAGTACTTC.

Turning to this clone: The sample holds other DNA sequences that translate to the same CDR3. J is TRBJ2-2 and V is TRBV15, with a tentative D call TRBD2 (6 bases). CDR1 and CDR2 from the germline V gene are LNHNV and YYDKDF (reference sequence). The V and J ends lost 0 bases and 6 bases respectively, with 11 bases between them. CDR3 length equals 15 residues. The CDR3 loop is CATSREGLAAGELFF. CDR3 nucleotides: TGTGCCACCAGCAGAGAGGGACTGGCCGCCGGGGAGCTGTTTTTT.

The chain recombines TRBV7-2 with TRBJ2-3, with D perhaps assigned TRBD1 or TRBD2 (5 bases each). The germline gives CDR1 SGHTA, CDR2 FQGNSA. Trimming removed 0 bases from V and 8 bases from J, with 15 bases in between. The CDR3 covers 15 residues. CDR3 in DNA: TGTGCCAGCAGCTTAGCGCATGGGACGCCCGGTACGCAGTATTTT. Its protein is CASSLAHGTPGTQYF.

The chain links TRBV10-3 to TRBJ2-2; 10 bases align to TRBD2. This CDR3 contains 16 residues. In germline, CDR1 is ENHRY, CDR2 SYGVKD. Trimming cost V 2 bases and J 1 base; bases outside gene matches: 1. The CDR3 loop reads CAISERLAGNTGELFF. As DNA, the CDR3 is TGTGCCATCAGTGAGAGACTAGCGGGGAACACCGGGGAGCTGTTTTTT.